The clone carrying this TCR beta chain occurred many times. The record originates from a study of spatial heterogeneity in lung cancer. Turning to the study itself: About two years after resection was the median timing of the follow-up PBMC samples, which were sequenced when available. Beta-chain sequences consistently outnumbered alpha-chain sequences in detection.

The junction had 10 bases not matched to a gene; V was cut back by 3 bases and J by 6 bases. This CDR3 region has 15 residues. Germline V gene sequence: CDR1 DFQATT, CDR2 SNEGSKA (reference sequence). Time point meaning: blood at routine non-recurrence follow-up after resection. Whole RNA was taken from tumor, nontumor lung or frozen PBMC; it was then sequenced unsorted. Carried by each TCR cDNA molecule was a unique molecular identifier. TCRdb reprocessed the 5' RACE reads via MiXCR and lists one record per CDR3 protein. Counted here are tens of thousands of distinct CDR3 sequences, approximately 7.5% occurring once; the ten biggest clones make up about 9.2%.

This chain links TRBV20-1 with TRBJ1-1, with 10 bases fitting TRBD1. The sample here was PBMCs, taken at follow-up. This TCR was recovered from a male donor with early-stage non-small cell lung cancer. The CDR3 DNA reads as TGCAGTGCTAGCGTAATGACAGGGGGCTTAGCTGAAGCTTTCTTT. Protein product: CSASVMTGGLAEAFF.